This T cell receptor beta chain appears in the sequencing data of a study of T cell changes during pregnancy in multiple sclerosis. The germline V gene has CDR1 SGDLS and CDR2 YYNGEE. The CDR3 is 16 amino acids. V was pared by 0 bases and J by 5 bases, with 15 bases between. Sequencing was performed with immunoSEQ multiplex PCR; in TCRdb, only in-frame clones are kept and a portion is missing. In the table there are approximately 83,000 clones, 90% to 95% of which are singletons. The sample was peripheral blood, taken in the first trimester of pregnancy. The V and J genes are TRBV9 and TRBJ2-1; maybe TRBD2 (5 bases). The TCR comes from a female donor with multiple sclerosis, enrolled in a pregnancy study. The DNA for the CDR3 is TGTGCCAGCAGCGTAGCTACGGGGAGCCGAGACAATGAGCAGTTCTTC. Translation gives CASSVATGSRDNEQFF. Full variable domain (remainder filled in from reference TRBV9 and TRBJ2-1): DSGVTQTPKHLITATGQRVTLRCSPRSGDLSVYWYQQSLDQGLQFLIQYYNGEERAKGNILERFSAQQFPDLHSELNLSSLELGDSALYFCASSVATGSRDNEQFFGPGTRLTVL.